This section outlines one TCR beta chain sequence together with its context. Its antigen is currently unknown. The CDR3 spans 18 residues. CDR1 and CDR2 from the germline V gene are SGHDT and YYEEEE. V shed 1 base, J shed 3 bases, and the junction held 11 bases outside the gene matches. This record belongs to a study of cytomegalovirus exposure and HLA in healthy donors. Study-wide results and caveats: TCR beta sequences numbering under 20,000 were associated with HLA alleles at 0.05 false discovery rate in a later analysis. An ancestry cluster, one associated with Asian ancestry, reportedly showed fewer N-insertions than the roughly 610-donor mean in a later analysis.

The PCR had 60 Vbeta and 13 Jbeta primers. TCRdb keeps only in-frame clones here, not all; method: immunoSEQ multiplex PCR. The table includes some 180,000 clones, about 80% detected once. The source material was PBMCs. The origin of this receptor is a man younger than 30 in good health and CMV-seronegative. V is TRBV5-6 and J is TRBJ2-5; 11 bases map to TRBD1. The CDR3 is CASSLRAGDRGIKETQYF. The DNA of the CDR3 is TGTGCCAGCAGCTTGAGGGCGGGGGACAGGGGGATTAAAGAGACCCAGTACTTC. The variable domain in full, with the rest retrieved from reference TRBV5-6 and TRBJ2-5, is DAGVTQSPTHLIKTRGQQVTLRCSPKSGHDTVSWYQQALGQGPQFIFQYYEEEERQRGNFPDRFSGHQFPNYSSELNVNALLLGDSALYLCASSLRAGDRGIKETQYFGPGTRLLVL.